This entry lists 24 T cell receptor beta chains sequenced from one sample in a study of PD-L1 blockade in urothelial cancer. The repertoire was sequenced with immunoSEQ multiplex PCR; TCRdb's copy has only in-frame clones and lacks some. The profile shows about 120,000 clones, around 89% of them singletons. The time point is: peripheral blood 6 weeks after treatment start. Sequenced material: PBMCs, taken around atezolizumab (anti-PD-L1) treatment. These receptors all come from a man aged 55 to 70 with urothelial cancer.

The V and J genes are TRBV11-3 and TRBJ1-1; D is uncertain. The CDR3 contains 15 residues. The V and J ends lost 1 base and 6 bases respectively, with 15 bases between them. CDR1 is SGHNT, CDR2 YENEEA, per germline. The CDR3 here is CASSLGGREGAEAFF. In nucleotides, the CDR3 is TGTGCCAGCAGCTTAGGAGGACGGGAGGGCGCTGAAGCTTTCTTT.

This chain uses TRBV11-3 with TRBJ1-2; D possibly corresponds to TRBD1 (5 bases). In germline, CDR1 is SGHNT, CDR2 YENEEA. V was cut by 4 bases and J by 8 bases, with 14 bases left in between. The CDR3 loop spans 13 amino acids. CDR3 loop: CASSSMEGRGYTF. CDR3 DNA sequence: TGTGCCAGCAGCTCAATGGAGGGGCGAGGCTACACCTTC.

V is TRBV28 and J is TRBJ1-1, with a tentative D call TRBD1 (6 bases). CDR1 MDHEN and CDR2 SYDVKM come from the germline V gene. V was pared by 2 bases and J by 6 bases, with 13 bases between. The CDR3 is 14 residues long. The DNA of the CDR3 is TGTGCCAGCAGTTTACCACAGGGATGGGCTGAAGCTTTCTTT. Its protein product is CASSLPQGWAEAFF.

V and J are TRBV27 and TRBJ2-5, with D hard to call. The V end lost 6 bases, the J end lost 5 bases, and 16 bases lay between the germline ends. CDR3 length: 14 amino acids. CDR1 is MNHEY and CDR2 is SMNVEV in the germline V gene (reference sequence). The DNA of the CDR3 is TGTGCCAGCAGCCCCAATCCCGCGGTGGAGACCCAGTACTTC. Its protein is CASSPNPAVETQYF.

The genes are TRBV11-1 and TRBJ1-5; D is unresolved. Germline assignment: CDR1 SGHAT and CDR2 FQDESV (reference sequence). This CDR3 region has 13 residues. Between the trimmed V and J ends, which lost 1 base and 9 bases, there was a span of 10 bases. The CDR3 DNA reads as TGTGCCAGCAGCTTAGGGCTTTCCAGGCCCCAGCATTTT. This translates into CASSLGLSRPQHF.

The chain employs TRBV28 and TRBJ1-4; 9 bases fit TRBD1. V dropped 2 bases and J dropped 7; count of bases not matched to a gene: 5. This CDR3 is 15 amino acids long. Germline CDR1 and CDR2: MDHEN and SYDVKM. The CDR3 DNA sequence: TGTGCCAGCAGTTTACCTACAGGGGGCATTGAAAAACTGTTTTTT. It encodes CASSLPTGGIEKLFF.

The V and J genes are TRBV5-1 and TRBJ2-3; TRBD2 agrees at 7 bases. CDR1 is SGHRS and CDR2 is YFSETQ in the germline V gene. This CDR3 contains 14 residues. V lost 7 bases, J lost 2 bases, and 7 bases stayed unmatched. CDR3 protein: CASAVRGDTDTQYF. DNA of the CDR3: TGCGCCAGCGCCGTCCGGGGGGACACAGATACGCAGTATTTT.

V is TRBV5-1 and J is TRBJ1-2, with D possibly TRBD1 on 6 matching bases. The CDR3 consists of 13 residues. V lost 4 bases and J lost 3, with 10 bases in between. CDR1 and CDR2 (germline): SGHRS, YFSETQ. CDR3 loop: CASSPDRHYGYTF. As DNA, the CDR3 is TGCGCCAGCAGCCCCGACAGGCACTATGGCTACACCTTC.

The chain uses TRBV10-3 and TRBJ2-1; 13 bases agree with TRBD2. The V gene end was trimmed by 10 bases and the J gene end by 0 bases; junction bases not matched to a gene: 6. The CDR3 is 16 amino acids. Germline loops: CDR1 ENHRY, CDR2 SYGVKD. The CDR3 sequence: CASGLAGASSYNEQFF. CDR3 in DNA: TGTGCCAGCGGACTAGCGGGAGCAAGCTCCTACAATGAGCAGTTCTTC.

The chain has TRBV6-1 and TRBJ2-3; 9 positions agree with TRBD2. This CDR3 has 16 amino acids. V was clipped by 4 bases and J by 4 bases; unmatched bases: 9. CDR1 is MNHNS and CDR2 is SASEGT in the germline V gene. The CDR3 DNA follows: TGTGCCAGCAGTGTGAGTAGCGGGAGTAGGTCAGATACGCAGTATTTT. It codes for CASSVSSGSRSDTQYF.

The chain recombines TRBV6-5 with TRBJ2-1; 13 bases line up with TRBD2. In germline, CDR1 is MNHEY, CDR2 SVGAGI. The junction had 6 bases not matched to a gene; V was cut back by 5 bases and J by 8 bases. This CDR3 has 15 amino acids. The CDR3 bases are TGTGCCAGCAGTCCCACTAGCGGGGGGGCATATGAGCAGTTCTTC. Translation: CASSPTSGGAYEQFF.

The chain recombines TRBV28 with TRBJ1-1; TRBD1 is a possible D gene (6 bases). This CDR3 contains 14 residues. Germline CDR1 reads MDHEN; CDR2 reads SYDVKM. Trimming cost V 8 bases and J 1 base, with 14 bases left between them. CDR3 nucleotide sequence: TGTGCCAGCCAATCCTTAGGGGGGAACACTGAAGCTTTCTTT. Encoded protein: CASQSLGGNTEAFF.

The CDR3 region has the DNA TGTGCCAGCAGCGAGACTAGCGGGAACTACAATGAGCAGTTCTTC. Its protein product is CASSETSGNYNEQFF. The chain is built from TRBV11-2 and TRBJ2-1, with 11 bases fitting TRBD2. Germline values: CDR1 SGHAT, CDR2 FQNNGV. CDR3 length: 15 residues. The V segment lost 5 bases and the J segment 3 bases; nucleotides outside the gene matches: 3. The whole variable domain, remainder taken from reference TRBV11-2 and TRBJ2-1, is EAGVAQSPRYKIIEKRQSVAFWCNPISGHATLYWYQQILGQGPKLLIQFQNNGVVDDSQLPKDRFSAERLKGVDSTLKIQPAKLEDSAVYLCASSETSGNYNEQFFGPGTRLTVL.

The CDR3, as DNA: TGTGCCAGCAGCCCTTTCGGGGATCAGCCCCAGCATTTT. As protein: CASSPFGDQPQHF. V is TRBV27 and J is TRBJ1-5, with D unresolved. V shed 6 bases and J shed 5 bases, with 11 bases lying between them. CDR1 is MNHEY and CDR2 is SMNVEV in the germline V gene (reference sequence). The CDR3 runs to 13 residues.

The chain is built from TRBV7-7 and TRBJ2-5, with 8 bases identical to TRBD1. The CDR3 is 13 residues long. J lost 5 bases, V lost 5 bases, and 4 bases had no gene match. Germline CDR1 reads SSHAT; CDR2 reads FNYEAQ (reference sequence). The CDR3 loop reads CASSHRQGETQYF. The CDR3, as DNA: TGTGCCAGCAGCCACCGACAGGGGGAGACCCAGTACTTC.

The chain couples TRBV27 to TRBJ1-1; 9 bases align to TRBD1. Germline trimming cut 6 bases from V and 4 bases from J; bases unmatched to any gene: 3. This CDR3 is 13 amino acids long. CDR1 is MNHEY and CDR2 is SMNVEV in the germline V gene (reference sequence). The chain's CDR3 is CASSRQGGTEAFF. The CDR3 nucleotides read TGTGCCAGCAGCCGACAGGGGGGCACTGAAGCTTTCTTT.

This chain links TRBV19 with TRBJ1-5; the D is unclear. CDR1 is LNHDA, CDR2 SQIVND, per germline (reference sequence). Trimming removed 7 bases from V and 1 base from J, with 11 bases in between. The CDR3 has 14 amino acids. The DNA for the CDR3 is TGTGCCAGTAATGAGGGTCCGAGCAATCAGCCCCAGCATTTT. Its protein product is CASNEGPSNQPQHF.

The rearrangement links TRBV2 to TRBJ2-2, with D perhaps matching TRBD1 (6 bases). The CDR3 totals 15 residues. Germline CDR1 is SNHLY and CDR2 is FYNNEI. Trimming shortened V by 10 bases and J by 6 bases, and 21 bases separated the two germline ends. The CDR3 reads CATSLGAFLSGELFF. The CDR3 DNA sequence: TGTGCCACTTCTTTGGGGGCGTTTTTATCCGGGGAGCTGTTTTTT.

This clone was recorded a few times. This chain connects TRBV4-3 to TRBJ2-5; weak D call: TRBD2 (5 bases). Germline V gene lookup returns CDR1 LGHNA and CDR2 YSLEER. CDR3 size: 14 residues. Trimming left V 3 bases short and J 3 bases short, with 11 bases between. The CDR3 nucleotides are TGCGCCAGCAGCCACCGGACTCTTGAAGAGACCCAGTACTTC. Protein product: CASSHRTLEETQYF.

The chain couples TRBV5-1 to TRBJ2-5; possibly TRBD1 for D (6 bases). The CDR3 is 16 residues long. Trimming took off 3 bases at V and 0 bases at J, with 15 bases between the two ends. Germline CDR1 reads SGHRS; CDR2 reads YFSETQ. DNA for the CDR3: TGCGCCAGCAGCTCCTTTAGGACAGAATACCAAGAGACCCAGTACTTC. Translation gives CASSSFRTEYQETQYF.

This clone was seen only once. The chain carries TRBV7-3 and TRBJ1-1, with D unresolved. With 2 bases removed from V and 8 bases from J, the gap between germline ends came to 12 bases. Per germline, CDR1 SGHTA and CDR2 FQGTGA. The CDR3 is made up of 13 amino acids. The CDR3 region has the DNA TGTGCCAGCAGCTTACTAGGTTCCCGGGAAGCTTTCTTT. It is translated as CASSLLGSREAFF.

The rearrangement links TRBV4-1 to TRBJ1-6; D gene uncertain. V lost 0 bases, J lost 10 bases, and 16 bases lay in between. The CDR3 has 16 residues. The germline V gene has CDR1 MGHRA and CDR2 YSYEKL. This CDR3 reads CASSQEIRGGWSPLHF. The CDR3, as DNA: TGCGCCAGCAGCCAAGAGATCCGGGGAGGTTGGTCACCCCTCCACTTT.

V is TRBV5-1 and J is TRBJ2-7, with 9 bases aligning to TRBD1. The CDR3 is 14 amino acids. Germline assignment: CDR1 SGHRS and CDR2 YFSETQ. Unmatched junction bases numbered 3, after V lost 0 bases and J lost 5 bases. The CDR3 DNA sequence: TGCGCCAGCAGCTTGGTTGGGACAGGGAACGAGCAGTACTTC. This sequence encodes CASSLVGTGNEQYF.

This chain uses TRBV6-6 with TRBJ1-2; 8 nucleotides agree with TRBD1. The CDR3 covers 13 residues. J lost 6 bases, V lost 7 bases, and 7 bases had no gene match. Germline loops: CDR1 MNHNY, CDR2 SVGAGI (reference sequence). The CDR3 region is CASKKAQGDGYTF. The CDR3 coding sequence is TGTGCCAGCAAGAAAGCACAGGGGGATGGCTACACCTTC.